Listed here are 21 T cell receptor beta chains from one sample, sequenced in a study of shared clonotypes between healthy human individuals. Method: immunoSEQ multiplex PCR; TCRdb's copy keeps in-frame clones and lacks some. Seen here are about 300,000 clones, around 67% observed once, and the top ten hold about 9.3%. The sequenced material came from memory CD4+ T cells sorted from blood. The subset was: CD45RA-negative fraction. The origin of the receptors is a young man in good health.

A single count supports this clone. The CDR3 region is CASSIDSWPGTEAFF. DNA for the CDR3: TGTGCCAGTAGTATAGATAGCTGGCCAGGGACTGAAGCTTTCTTT. This chain links TRBV19 with TRBJ1-1; D perhaps matches TRBD1 (5 bases). V lost 0 bases, J lost 5 bases, and 13 bases lay in between. CDR3 length equals 15 residues. Germline V gene lookup returns CDR1 LNHDA and CDR2 SQIVND (reference sequence).

This clone turned up a few times. V usage is TRBV4-2 and J usage is TRBJ2-3; 8 nucleotides agree with TRBD2. In germline, CDR1 is LGHNA, CDR2 YNFKEQ. The V and J ends lost 2 bases and 6 bases, in that order; junction bases with no gene match: 10. This CDR3 spans 16 amino acids. The CDR3 DNA follows: TGTGCCAGCAGCCAACGTGCACTAGCGGTTACGGATACGCAGTATTTT. Translating it yields CASSQRALAVTDTQYF.

In DNA, the CDR3 is TGTGCCAGCAGTTTTGTACAGAGCCAAGAGACCCAGTACTTC. Translation: CASSFVQSQETQYF. V usage is TRBV28 and J usage is TRBJ2-5; D is unresolved. The CDR3 spans 14 residues. Germline CDR1 reads MDHEN; CDR2 reads SYDVKM. V gave up 3 bases and J gave up 1 base, with 9 bases separating them.

The chain links TRBV7-9 to TRBJ2-3; D is undetermined. Germline V gene data show CDR1 as SEHNR and CDR2 as FQNEAQ (reference sequence). The CDR3 runs to 12 residues. The V gene lost 2 bases and the J gene lost 4 bases, with 4 bases spanning the gap. The DNA for the CDR3 is TGTGCCAGCAGCTTAAGTTCAGATACGCAGTATTTT. Amino acid sequence: CASSLSSDTQYF.

The chain combines TRBV7-2 with TRBJ2-6; D remains ambiguous. Germline CDR1 reads SGHTA; CDR2 reads FQGNSA. The CDR3 extends over 15 amino acids. V lost 1 base and J 0 bases, leaving 4 bases between the germline ends. The CDR3, as DNA: TGTGCCAGCAGCTTAGTACCCTCTGGGGCCAACGTCCTGACTTTC. Amino acid sequence: CASSLVPSGANVLTF.

The genes are TRBV5-1 and TRBJ2-2; D might be TRBD2 (5 bases). Per germline, CDR1 SGHRS and CDR2 YFSETQ. Trimming pared 4 bases from V and 4 bases from J, leaving 11 bases between. There are 14 residues in the CDR3. The CDR3 is CASSPGVLTGELFF. The CDR3 nucleotides are TGCGCCAGCAGCCCCGGGGTCCTCACCGGGGAGCTGTTTTTT.

Notes on this clone: Other DNA variants within this sample encode the same CDR3. The chain joins TRBV7-3 to TRBJ2-1; D is ambiguous. The CDR3 is 13 residues long. Germline CDR1 reads SGHTA; CDR2 reads FQGTGA. V dropped 6 bases and J dropped 2 bases, with 8 bases sitting between them. CDR3 DNA sequence: TGTGCCAGCAGTGTAGGTGCCTACAATGAGCAGTTCTTC. As protein: CASSVGAYNEQFF. The variable domain in full, completed from reference TRBV7-3 and TRBJ2-1, reads GAGVSQTPSNKVTEKGKYVELRCDPISGHTALYWYRQSLGQGPEFLIYFQGTGAADDSGLPNDRFFAVRPEGSVSTLKIQRTERGDSAVYLCASSVGAYNEQFFGPGTRLTVL.

V is TRBV5-1 and J is TRBJ2-2; D may be TRBD1 (6 bases). From germline, CDR1 is SGHRS and CDR2 YFSETQ. This CDR3 comprises 15 residues. V lost 3 bases and J lost 2, with 11 bases in between. The CDR3 DNA sequence: TGCGCCAGCAGCTCTGGACAGTTCAACACCGGGGAGCTGTTTTTT. Translation: CASSSGQFNTGELFF.

This clone was found a few times. The gene calls are TRBV28 and TRBJ2-7, with 10 bases that match TRBD2. CDR3 length equals 18 residues. Trimming cost V 3 bases and J 2 bases; bases outside gene matches: 13. Per germline, CDR1 MDHEN and CDR2 SYDVKM. The CDR3 protein is CASSFSLAGELPTYEQYF. CDR3 DNA: TGTGCCAGCAGTTTCTCGCTAGCGGGAGAGCTACCTACCTACGAGCAGTACTTC.

This clone appeared a single time. The chain joins TRBV7-2 to TRBJ2-5; 10 bases match TRBD2. This CDR3 spans 14 amino acids. The trim removed 1 base at V and 11 bases at J, leaving 7 bases unmatched. Germline CDR1 and CDR2: SGHTA and FQGNSA. The CDR3 nucleotides read TGTGCCAGCAGCTTAGTAGGGACTAGCGCCAGGCAGTACTTC. It is translated as CASSLVGTSARQYF.

The chain links TRBV25-1 to TRBJ1-5; tentative D call: TRBD1 (6 bases). Trimming left V 8 bases short and J 0 bases short, with 11 bases between. The CDR3 covers 14 residues. CDR1 is MGHDK and CDR2 is SYGVNS in the germline V gene. The CDR3 coding sequence is TGTGCCAGCGCAGGGGAGTATAGCAATCAGCCCCAGCATTTT. Its protein is CASAGEYSNQPQHF. The entire variable domain, with the rest obtained from reference TRBV25-1 and TRBJ1-5, is as follows: EADIYQTPRYLVIGTGKKITLECSQTMGHDKMYWYQQDPGMELHLIHYSYGVNSTEKGDLSSESTVSRIRTEHFPLTLESARPSHTSQYLCASAGEYSNQPQHFGDGTRLSIL.

The rearrangement joins TRBV5-1 to TRBJ2-1; D is uncertain. CDR3 size: 14 residues. The germline V and J ends were trimmed by 2 bases and 3 bases, with 9 bases remaining between them. Per the germline V gene, CDR1 is SGHRS and CDR2 is YFSETQ. As DNA, the CDR3 is TGCGCCAGCAGCTTAGCCCAATACTACAATGAGCAGTTCTTC. Translation gives CASSLAQYYNEQFF.

The CDR3: CASSQVALITGELFF. Written as DNA, the CDR3 is TGTGCCAGCAGCCAAGTGGCCTTGATAACCGGGGAGCTGTTTTTT. V gene TRBV4-2 combines with J gene TRBJ2-2; no firm D call. Germline V CDR1 and CDR2: LGHNA, YNFKEQ. CDR3 size: 15 residues. V was pared by 1 base and J by 5 bases, with 11 bases between.

The V gene is TRBV19, the J gene TRBJ2-4; 7 positions match TRBD2. The CDR3 is 14 amino acids. The J segment lost 7 bases and the V segment lost 1 base, leaving 4 bases of the junction unmatched. Per germline, CDR1 LNHDA and CDR2 SQIVND (reference sequence). CDR3 sequence: CASSIGYSGNIQYF. The CDR3 bases are TGTGCCAGTAGTATAGGATATAGCGGGAACATTCAGTACTTC.

The rearrangement uses TRBV6-5 and TRBJ2-1; no reliable D call. Germline lookup yields CDR1 MNHEY and CDR2 SVGAGI. This CDR3 spans 15 amino acids. The V end was cut by 2 bases, the J end by 6 bases, with 14 bases between. The CDR3 loop reads CASSYQRTRSNEQFF. The DNA for the CDR3 is TGTGCCAGCAGTTACCAAAGGACGCGAAGCAATGAGCAGTTCTTC.

The CDR3 is CATQLAGPYEQYF. CDR3 sequence (DNA): TGTGCCACCCAACTAGCGGGACCGTACGAGCAGTACTTC. The rearrangement uses TRBV28 and TRBJ2-7; 10 bases fit TRBD2. The J segment lost 4 bases and the V segment lost 10 bases, leaving 7 bases of the junction unmatched. The CDR3 is 13 amino acids. CDR1 and CDR2 (germline): MDHEN, SYDVKM.

V is TRBV5-1 and J is TRBJ2-1; D may be TRBD2 (5 bases). Per germline, CDR1 SGHRS and CDR2 YFSETQ. CDR3 length: 14 amino acids. V lost 1 base to trimming and J lost 10 bases, with 15 bases between them. The CDR3 DNA follows: TGCGCCAGCAGCTTGCAGCGGTCAAGAGGGGAGCAGTTCTTC. Amino acids: CASSLQRSRGEQFF.

The CDR3 nucleotides read TGCGCCAGCAGCCCTGGGTTGCAGGGGGCCTCAGATACGCAGTATTTT. Amino acid sequence: CASSPGLQGASDTQYF. V and J are TRBV5-1 and TRBJ2-3; 8 bases line up with TRBD1. The CDR3 contains 16 residues. The V gene's germline CDR1 is SGHRS and CDR2 YFSETQ. J lost 4 bases, V lost 4 bases, and 11 bases had no gene match.

This chain joins TRBV9 and TRBJ2-7; no firm D call. CDR3 size: 11 residues. Germline loops: CDR1 SGDLS, CDR2 YYNGEE. Trimming removed 4 bases at V and 6 bases at J, with 8 bases between. The CDR3 region has the DNA TGTGCCAGCAGCCGTGGTCGCGAGCAGTACTTC. It yields the protein CASSRGREQYF.

The chain employs TRBV27 and TRBJ2-3; D is unclear. Germline V CDR1 and CDR2: MNHEY, SMNVEV (reference sequence). CDR3 length: 13 amino acids. V lost 3 bases to trimming and J lost 1 base, with 5 bases between them. CDR3 amino acids: CASSLRRTDTQYF. CDR3 nucleotide sequence: TGTGCCAGCAGTTTGAGGCGCACAGATACGCAGTATTTT.

The rearrangement links TRBV2 to TRBJ2-7; D gene unclear. The CDR3 has 11 amino acids. Germline CDR1 reads SNHLY; CDR2 reads FYNNEI. V was clipped by 2 bases and J by 4 bases, with 3 bases between them. CDR3 residues: CASSERYEQYF. The CDR3 bases are TGTGCCAGCAGTGAACGGTACGAGCAGTACTTC.